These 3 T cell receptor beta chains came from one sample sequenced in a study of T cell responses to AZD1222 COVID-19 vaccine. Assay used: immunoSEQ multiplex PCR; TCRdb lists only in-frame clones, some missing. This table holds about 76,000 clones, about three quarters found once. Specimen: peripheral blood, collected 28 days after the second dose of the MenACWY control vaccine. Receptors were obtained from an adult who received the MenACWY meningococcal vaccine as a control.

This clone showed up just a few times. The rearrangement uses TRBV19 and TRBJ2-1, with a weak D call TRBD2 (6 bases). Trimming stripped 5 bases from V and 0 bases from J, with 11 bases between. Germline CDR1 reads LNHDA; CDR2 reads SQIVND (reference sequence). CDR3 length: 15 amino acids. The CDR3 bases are TGTGCCAGTAGTTCCGACGGGAGCTCCTACAATGAGCAGTTCTTC. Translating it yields CASSSDGSSYNEQFF.

CDR3 protein: CASSLVIAFRDSRSSGQFF. In DNA, the CDR3 is TGTGCCAGCAGCTTAGTAATCGCGTTTCGGGACAGCCGAAGTTCAGGGCAGTTCTTC. The J gene is TRBJ2-1, the V gene TRBV7-9; TRBD1 matches 7 bases. The CDR3 length is 19 residues. Losses at the gene ends were 1 base for V and 12 bases for J; bases not matched to a gene: 24. Germline loops: CDR1 SEHNR, CDR2 FQNEAQ (reference sequence).

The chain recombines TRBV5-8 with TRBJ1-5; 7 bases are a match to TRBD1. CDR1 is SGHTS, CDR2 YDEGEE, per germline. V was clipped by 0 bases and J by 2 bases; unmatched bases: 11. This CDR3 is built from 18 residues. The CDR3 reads CASSLVRTAGGGNQPQHF. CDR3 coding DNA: TGTGCCAGCAGCTTGGTAAGGACGGCAGGGGGAGGCAATCAGCCCCAGCATTTT.